The next 6 T cell receptor beta chains were all read from a single sample in a study of CD8+ T cells in alopecia areata (dated by TCRdb to between 2017 and 2018). The receptor library was made with the immunoSEQ multiplex PCR assay. To provide template for TCR sequencing, every sample had RNA extracted and reverse transcribed into cDNA. TCRdb limited this immuneACCESS table to in-frame rearrangements with V and J called. A share of clones is missing; checked studies link under half to unresolved V genes, and the rest is unexplained. Counted in this sample were 270,000 or so clones; over 45% of them appeared once. The top ten clonotypes cover more than 1.5% of the sample. The sample's time point label, decoded: around 22 weeks on oral tofacitinib. The sample's treatment or condition label, in plain terms: oral pan-JAK inhibitor, 5-10 mg twice daily. Specimen: CD4+ T cells sorted from blood, collected at week 24, from a patient treated with tofacitinib. These receptors all stem from a human donor with alopecia areata.

The rearrangement uses TRBV29-1 and TRBJ1-5; D may be TRBD1 (6 bases). The CDR3 covers 13 residues. CDR1 is SQVTM and CDR2 is ANQGSEA in the germline V gene. The V and J ends lost 5 bases and 4 bases respectively, with 12 bases between them. The CDR3: CSVMTGPNQPQHF. As DNA, the CDR3 is TGCAGCGTTATGACAGGACCTAATCAGCCCCAGCATTTT.

The chain links TRBV2 to TRBJ2-2; possibly TRBD1 or TRBD2 for D (5 bases each). The CDR3 has 12 residues. V was trimmed by 8 bases and J by 7 bases, leaving 11 bases between them. Per germline, CDR1 SNHLY and CDR2 FYNNEI. CDR3 amino acids: CASRGGDGELFF. Here the CDR3 DNA reads TGTGCCAGCCGTGGGGGAGACGGGGAGCTGTTTTTT.

The genes are TRBV7-9 and TRBJ2-7; 8 bases match TRBD1. V dropped 5 bases and J dropped 4; count of bases not matched to a gene: 10. CDR1 is SEHNR, CDR2 FQNEAQ, per germline (reference sequence). This CDR3 has 15 amino acids. The CDR3: CASSRHQGQAYEQYF. Here the CDR3 DNA reads TGTGCCAGCAGCCGGCACCAGGGACAGGCATACGAGCAGTACTTC.

The rearrangement uses TRBV4-1 and TRBJ1-5, with D maybe TRBD1 (6 bases). CDR1 MGHRA and CDR2 YSYEKL come from the germline V gene. The CDR3 extends over 14 amino acids. With 5 bases removed from V and 7 bases from J, the gap between germline ends came to 15 bases. For the CDR3, the DNA is TGCGCCAGCAGCTCACTGGGGGGCGAACAGCCCCAGCATTTT. This codes for CASSSLGGEQPQHF.

The rearrangement joins TRBV9 to TRBJ1-3; D is perhaps TRBD1 (5 bases). This CDR3 comprises 15 residues. Trimming removed 2 bases from V and 0 bases from J, with 9 bases in between. CDR1 and CDR2 from the germline V gene are SGDLS and YYNGEE. The chain's CDR3 is CASSVGTASGNTIYF. The CDR3 nucleotides are TGTGCCAGCAGCGTCGGGACGGCCTCTGGAAACACCATATATTTT.

This chain links TRBV7-9 with TRBJ2-7, with TRBD1 identical over 10 bases. J was trimmed by 3 bases and V by 4 bases; bases with no gene match: 3. In germline, CDR1 is SEHNR, CDR2 FQNEAQ (reference sequence). This CDR3 spans 14 amino acids. CDR3 protein: CASSSGTGVYEQYF. For the CDR3, the DNA is TGTGCCAGCAGCTCAGGGACAGGGGTCTACGAGCAGTACTTC.